The 18 T cell receptor beta chains listed next were all sequenced from one sample in a study of shared clonotypes between healthy human individuals. Sequencing was performed with immunoSEQ multiplex PCR; in TCRdb, only in-frame clones are kept and a portion is missing. This table has approximately 2,300,000 clones, 92% appearing once. Specimen: naive CD4+ T cells from PBMCs. Indicated subset: CD45RA+ positively selected. All receptors come from a man between 18 and 29 years old in good health. Some clones in this sample may be carry-over from other donors' samples.

This chain links TRBV18 with TRBJ2-4; 9 nucleotides match TRBD2. CDR1 KGHSH and CDR2 LQKENI come from the germline V gene. Unmatched junction bases numbered 11, after V lost 6 bases and J lost 2 bases. This CDR3 is built from 17 residues. This chain's CDR3 is CASSPPTAGGPKNIQYF. In DNA form, the CDR3 reads TGTGCCAGCTCCCCCCCGACTGCGGGAGGGCCCAAAAACATTCAGTACTTC.

This clone came up a few times. Other DNA sequences of this sample code for an identical CDR3. This chain uses TRBV21-1 with TRBJ1-5. TRBV21-1 is designated a pseudogene. This CDR3 spans 13 amino acids. The CDR3: CASSKVRVQPQHF. Written as DNA, the CDR3 is TGTGCCAGCAGCAAAGTCCGGGTTCAGCCCCAGCATTTT.

The chain uses TRBV6-5 and TRBJ2-7; 7 nucleotides match TRBD1. There are 15 residues in the CDR3. From germline, CDR1 is MNHEY and CDR2 SVGAGI. V was clipped by 7 bases and J by 0 bases; unmatched bases: 9. CDR3 sequence reads: CASIPSSGGSYEQYF. The CDR3 region has the DNA TGTGCCAGCATCCCTTCCTCAGGGGGCTCCTACGAGCAGTACTTC.

This chain links TRBV9 with TRBJ2-7; 7 bases fit TRBD1. The CDR3 is made up of 14 amino acids. V gave up 7 bases and J gave up 2 bases; unmatched junction bases: 9. Looked up from germline, CDR1 is SGDLS and CDR2 is YYNGEE. The CDR3 reads CASARTGDTYEQYF. CDR3 DNA sequence: TGTGCCAGCGCTCGGACAGGTGATACCTACGAGCAGTACTTC.

The chain employs TRBV19 and TRBJ1-2; D is ambiguous. The CDR3 spans 10 residues. Germline assignment: CDR1 LNHDA and CDR2 SQIVND (reference sequence). The ends were cut back, 7 bases at V and 7 bases at J, with 7 bases in the middle. CDR3 residues: CASNDRGYTF. In DNA, the CDR3 is TGTGCCAGTAATGATCGTGGCTACACCTTC.

The V and J genes are TRBV7-7 and TRBJ2-1, with 8 bases aligning to TRBD2. The CDR3 has 15 residues. The V and J ends lost 2 bases and 6 bases, in that order; junction bases with no gene match: 6. Germline V CDR1 and CDR2: SSHAT, FNYEAQ (reference sequence). CDR3 in amino acids: CASSLQAGVSNEQFF. CDR3 DNA sequence: TGTGCCAGCAGCTTACAAGCGGGAGTAAGCAATGAGCAGTTCTTC.

The chain joins TRBV9 to TRBJ2-3; D unclear. The germline V and J ends were trimmed by 3 bases and 3 bases, with 5 bases remaining between them. This CDR3 region has 12 residues. In germline, CDR1 is SGDLS, CDR2 YYNGEE. CDR3 coding DNA: TGTGCCAGCAGCGCAGCGACAGATACGCAGTATTTT. This codes for CASSAATDTQYF.

The V call is TRBV28, the J call TRBJ2-7; D unclear. V shed 5 bases and J shed 2 bases, with 16 bases lying between them. The CDR3 contains 15 residues. Per the germline V gene, CDR1 is MDHEN and CDR2 is SYDVKM. CDR3 sequence (DNA): TGTGCCAGCAGTCCCCCACCCCGTGGTCCCTACGAGCAGTACTTC. This codes for CASSPPPRGPYEQYF.

The chain recombines TRBV30 with TRBJ2-3; 7 positions match TRBD2. From germline, CDR1 is GTSNPN and CDR2 SVGIG (reference sequence). Trimming took 3 bases from V and 6 from J; bases not matched to a gene: 9. This CDR3 comprises 14 residues. DNA of the CDR3: TGTGCCTGGAGCGATGGGAGGGCCCCCGATACGCAGTATTTT. Its translation: CAWSDGRAPDTQYF. Variable domain in full (rest from reference TRBV30 and TRBJ2-3): SQTIHQWPATLVQPVGSPLSLECTVEGTSNPNLYWYRQAAGRGLQLLFYSVGIGQISSEVPQNLSASRPQDRQFILSSKKLLLSDSGFYLCAWSDGRAPDTQYFGPGTRLTVL.

The chain has TRBV5-4 and TRBJ2-7; D might be TRBD1 or TRBD2, each matching 5 bases. The V and J ends lost 3 bases and 2 bases respectively, with 12 bases between them. Looked up from germline, CDR1 is SGHNT and CDR2 is YYREEE (reference sequence). This CDR3 is 14 amino acids long. The CDR3 DNA is TGTGCCAGCAGCTCGGGACCGGAAACCTACGAGCAGTACTTC. Translated, it gives CASSSGPETYEQYF.

This chain joins TRBV28 and TRBJ2-1; D is undetermined. Germline lookup yields CDR1 MDHEN and CDR2 SYDVKM. CDR3 length equals 12 residues. With 7 bases removed from V and 11 bases from J, the gap between germline ends came to 15 bases. CDR3 DNA sequence: TGTGCCAGCACCTTCAGAGAGAGGAAGCAGTTCTTC. This gives the protein CASTFRERKQFF.

The J gene is TRBJ2-7, the V gene TRBV28; TRBD2 might be the D (6 bases). This CDR3 contains 17 residues. Per germline, CDR1 MDHEN and CDR2 SYDVKM. The V end lost 6 bases, the J end lost 0 bases, and 21 bases lay between the germline ends. CDR3 in amino acids: CASSPPRAGPISYEQYF. CDR3 nucleotides: TGTGCCAGCAGCCCCCCTCGGGCGGGACCTATCTCCTACGAGCAGTACTTC. The entire variable domain, with the rest obtained from reference TRBV28 and TRBJ2-7, is as follows: DVKVTQSSRYLVKRTGEKVFLECVQDMDHENMFWYRQDPGLGLRLIYFSYDVKMKEKGDIPEGYSVSREKKERFSLILESASTNQTSMYLCASSPPRAGPISYEQYFGPGTRLTVT.

V and J are TRBV7-9 and TRBJ2-7; TRBD1 matches at 8 bases. Germline assignment: CDR1 SEHNR and CDR2 FQNEAQ (reference sequence). The CDR3 loop spans 13 amino acids. The J segment lost 5 bases and the V segment lost 4 bases, leaving 4 bases of the junction unmatched. Written as DNA, the CDR3 is TGTGCCAGCAGCTGGACAGGGAGAGACGAGCAGTACTTC. Its translation: CASSWTGRDEQYF.

The chain is built from TRBV2 and TRBJ1-5, with D perhaps TRBD1 (6 bases). In germline, CDR1 is SNHLY, CDR2 FYNNEI. There are 14 residues in the CDR3. V lost 3 bases and J 7 bases, leaving 13 bases between the germline ends. The CDR3 loop is CASSDRGLRQPQHF. The DNA of the CDR3 is TGTGCCAGCAGTGATAGGGGGTTACGACAGCCCCAGCATTTT. The variable domain in full, completed from reference TRBV2 and TRBJ1-5, reads EPEVTQTPSHQVTQMGQEVILRCVPISNHLYFYWYRQILGQKVEFLVSFYNNEISEKSEIFDDQFSVERPDGSNFTLKIRSTKLEDSAMYFCASSDRGLRQPQHFGDGTRLSIL.

The chain employs TRBV5-5 and TRBJ1-1; 7 positions agree with TRBD1. Germline assignment: CDR1 SGHKS and CDR2 YYEKEE (reference sequence). Germline trimming cut 6 bases from V and 4 bases from J; bases unmatched to any gene: 3. CDR3 size: 12 residues. The CDR3 coding sequence is TGTGCCAGCAAGGGGGACAGCACTGAAGCTTTCTTT. This gives the protein CASKGDSTEAFF. Full variable domain (rest looked up from reference TRBV5-5 and TRBJ1-1): DAGVTQSPTHLIKTRGQQVTLRCSPISGHKSVSWYQQVLGQGPQFIFQYYEKEERGRGNFPDRFSARQFPNYSSELNVNALLLGDSALYLCASKGDSTEAFFGQGTRLTVV.

This clone appeared a single time. The junction does not match germline at one end; this may be a read error. This chain connects TRBV7-2 to TRBJ2-3; D call uncertain. Germline loops: CDR1 SGHTA, CDR2 FQGNSA. This CDR3 has 12 amino acids. CDR3 loop: CASSLRVPDPNF. In nucleotides, the CDR3 is TGTGCCAGCAGCTTACGCGTCCCTGATCCGAATTTT.

V gene TRBV11-3 combines with J gene TRBJ2-1; tentatively, D is TRBD2 (6 bases). V lost 1 base, J lost 7 bases, and 8 bases lay in between. This CDR3 spans 13 amino acids. Germline V gene data show CDR1 as SGHNT and CDR2 as YENEEA. CDR3 loop: CASSLAGVNEQFF. The CDR3 region has the DNA TGTGCCAGCAGCTTAGCGGGAGTAAATGAGCAGTTCTTC.

This clone was seen a single time. V is TRBV7-3 and J is TRBJ2-7, with D perhaps TRBD2 (5 bases). CDR1 is SGHTA, CDR2 FQGTGA, per germline. V shed 5 bases and J shed 0 bases, with 17 bases lying between them. This CDR3 spans 16 amino acids. In DNA, the CDR3 is TGTGCCAGCAGCCCAGACCCGACTACCTCCTCCTACGAGCAGTACTTC. Amino acids: CASSPDPTTSSYEQYF. Complete variable domain (other parts from reference TRBV7-3 and TRBJ2-7): GAGVSQTPSNKVTEKGKYVELRCDPISGHTALYWYRQSLGQGPEFLIYFQGTGAADDSGLPNDRFFAVRPEGSVSTLKIQRTERGDSAVYLCASSPDPTTSSYEQYFGPGTRLTVT.